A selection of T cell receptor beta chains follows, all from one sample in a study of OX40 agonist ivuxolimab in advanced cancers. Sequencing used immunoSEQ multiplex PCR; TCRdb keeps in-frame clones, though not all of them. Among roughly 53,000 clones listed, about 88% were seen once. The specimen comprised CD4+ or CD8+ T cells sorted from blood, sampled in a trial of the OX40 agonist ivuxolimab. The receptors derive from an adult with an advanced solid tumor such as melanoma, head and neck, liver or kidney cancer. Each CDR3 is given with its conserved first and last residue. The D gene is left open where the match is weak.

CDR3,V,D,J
CASRSQGRVNTEAFF,TRBV2,NA,TRBJ1-1
CASSWGQGRADTQYF,TRBV5-8,NA,TRBJ2-3
CASSQDLAGSYTGELFF,TRBV4-1,NA,TRBJ2-2
CASSTPNEKLFF,TRBV28,NA,TRBJ1-4
CASSPFADTEAFF,TRBV18,NA,TRBJ1-1
CASNEGTQETQYF,TRBV5-1,NA,TRBJ2-5
CAWSLVHTIQETQYF,TRBV30,NA,TRBJ2-5
CASSRQGGNYNEQFF,TRBV11-2,NA,TRBJ2-1
CASKSGGKYGYTF,TRBV2,TRBD1,TRBJ1-2
CASSFWTENTEAFF,TRBV11-1,NA,TRBJ1-1
CASSLALGPYEQYF,TRBV5-5,NA,TRBJ2-7
CASSIASSNQPQHF,TRBV19,NA,TRBJ1-5
CSGEGDVRTEAFF,TRBV29-1,NA,TRBJ1-1
CASSLDGVSYNEQFF,TRBV5-1,NA,TRBJ2-1
CASSKDSNQPQHF,TRBV7-6,NA,TRBJ1-5
CASSLGQGREKLFF,TRBV5-1,TRBD1,TRBJ1-4
CASSLESGDYGYTF,TRBV7-2,NA,TRBJ1-2
CASSLYTQGYTF,TRBV7-9,NA,TRBJ1-2
CASSVAGTAGEAFF,TRBV9,NA,TRBJ1-1
CASSPRQGSNEQFF,TRBV18,NA,TRBJ2-1
CASSFPGRGAFF,TRBV19,NA,TRBJ1-1
CASSPSGNTEAFF,TRBV18,NA,TRBJ1-1
CASSPQPDSTDTQYF,TRBV5-4,NA,TRBJ2-3
CAWSPQGRTAVEQYF,TRBV30,NA,TRBJ2-7
CASSLGPGTPQYF,TRBV7-2,NA,TRBJ2-3
CASSQDRATTGELFF,TRBV4-2,NA,TRBJ2-2
CASSLGLAGDTQYF,TRBV6-5,TRBD2,TRBJ2-3
CSVEEGSSYNEQFF,TRBV29-1,NA,TRBJ2-1
CASAAGSTPPWELFF,TRBV28,NA,TRBJ2-2
CASSYLSGYSNQPQHF,TRBV28,NA,TRBJ1-5
CAISEFEEISNYGYTF,TRBV10-3,NA,TRBJ1-2
CASRKGQTGYGYTF,TRBV6-5,NA,TRBJ1-2
CASSLYGGAANTGELFF,TRBV27,TRBD2,TRBJ2-2
CSVERSNTEAFF,TRBV29-1,NA,TRBJ1-1
CASSKGLLTEAFF,TRBV19,NA,TRBJ1-1
CASRGRAGEQYF,TRBV6-6,NA,TRBJ2-7
CAWSEAPNRRQETQYF,TRBV30,NA,TRBJ2-5
CASSSDRGHEKLFF,TRBV18,TRBD1,TRBJ1-4
CASTGTRNTGELFF,TRBV2,NA,TRBJ2-2
CASSPFGSEAFF,TRBV6-1,NA,TRBJ1-1
CASSLRGDLTEAFF,TRBV7-3,NA,TRBJ1-1
CASSYDTGQGVYEQYF,TRBV7-6,TRBD1,TRBJ2-7
CASGRDRGDTEAFF,TRBV2,TRBD1,TRBJ1-1
CASSRDRIVIGAKNIQYF,TRBV2,TRBD1,TRBJ2-4
CATSRDQGTGNTIYF,TRBV15,NA,TRBJ1-3
CASKRGNGIQPQHF,TRBV2,NA,TRBJ1-5
CASSPLGGNTDTQYF,TRBV2,NA,TRBJ2-3
CASSHGDRKAGNTIYF,TRBV7-9,NA,TRBJ1-3